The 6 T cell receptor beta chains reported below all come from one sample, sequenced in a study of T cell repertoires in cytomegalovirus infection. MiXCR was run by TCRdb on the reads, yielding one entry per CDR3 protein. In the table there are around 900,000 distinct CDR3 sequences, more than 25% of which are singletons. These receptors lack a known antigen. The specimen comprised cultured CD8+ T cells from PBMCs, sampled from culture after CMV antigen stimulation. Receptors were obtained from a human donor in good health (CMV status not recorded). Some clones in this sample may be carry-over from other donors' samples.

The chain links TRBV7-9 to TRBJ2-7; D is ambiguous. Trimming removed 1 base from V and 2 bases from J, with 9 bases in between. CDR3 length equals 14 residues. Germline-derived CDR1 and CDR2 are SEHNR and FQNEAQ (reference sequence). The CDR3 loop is CASSLVRYPYEQYF. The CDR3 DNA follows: TGTGCCAGCAGCTTAGTTCGGTACCCCTACGAGCAGTACTTC.

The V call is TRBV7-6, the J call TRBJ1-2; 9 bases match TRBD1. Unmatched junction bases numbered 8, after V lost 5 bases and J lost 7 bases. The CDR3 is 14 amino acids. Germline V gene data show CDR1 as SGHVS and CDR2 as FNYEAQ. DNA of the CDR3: TGTGCCAGCAGCCCTCGGACAGGGGAGGTTGGCTACACCTTC. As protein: CASSPRTGEVGYTF.

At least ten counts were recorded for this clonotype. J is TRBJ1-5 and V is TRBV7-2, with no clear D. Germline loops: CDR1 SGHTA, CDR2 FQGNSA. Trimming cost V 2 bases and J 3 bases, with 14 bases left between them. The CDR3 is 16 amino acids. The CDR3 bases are TGTGCCAGCAGCTTATGGGCAGACTCAACCAATCAGCCCCAGCATTTT. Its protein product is CASSLWADSTNQPQHF.

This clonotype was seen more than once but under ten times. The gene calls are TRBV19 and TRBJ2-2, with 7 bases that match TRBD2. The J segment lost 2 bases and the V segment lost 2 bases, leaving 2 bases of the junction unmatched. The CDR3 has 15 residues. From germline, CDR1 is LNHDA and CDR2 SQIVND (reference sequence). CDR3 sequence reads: CASSIRDYNTGELFF. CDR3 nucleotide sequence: TGTGCCAGTAGTATACGGGACTACAACACCGGGGAGCTGTTTTTT.

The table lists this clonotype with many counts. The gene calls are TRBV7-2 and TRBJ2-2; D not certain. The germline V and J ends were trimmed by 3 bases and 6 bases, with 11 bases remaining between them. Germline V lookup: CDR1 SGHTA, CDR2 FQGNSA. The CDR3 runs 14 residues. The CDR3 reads CASSFRKVAGELFF. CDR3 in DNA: TGTGCCAGCAGCTTCAGGAAGGTCGCCGGGGAGCTGTTTTTT.

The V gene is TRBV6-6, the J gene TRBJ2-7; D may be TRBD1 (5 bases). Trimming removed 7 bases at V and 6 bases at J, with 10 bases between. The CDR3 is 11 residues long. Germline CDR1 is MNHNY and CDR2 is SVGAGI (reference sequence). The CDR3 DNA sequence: TGTGCCAGCAATCAGGGATCCGAGCAGTACTTC. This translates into CASNQGSEQYF.